These 11 T cell receptor beta chains were all obtained from the same sample, sequenced in a study of beta chain features in type 1 diabetes. The entirety of the isolated RNA underwent reverse transcription, so expressed TCRB transcripts were sequenced. TCRdb's copy holds only in-frame clones and misses some; the assay was immunoSEQ multiplex PCR. The sample consists of roughly 140,000 clones, 11% of them appearing once. Sequencing input: central memory CD4+ T cells from blood. The receptors originated from a young man in good health.

This clone was observed a few times. The V gene is TRBV19, the J gene TRBJ2-1, with TRBD1 matching over 7 bases. Looked up from germline, CDR1 is LNHDA and CDR2 is SQIVND (reference sequence). CDR3 length: 19 amino acids. V trimming: 4 bases; J trimming: 0 bases; junction bases outside the gene matches: 15. CDR3 DNA sequence: TGTGCCAGTAGTAATAGAGGGACAGCAGGCCGTCGCTCCTACAATGAGCAGTTCTTC. As protein: CASSNRGTAGRRSYNEQFF.

This chain links TRBV19 with TRBJ1-2, with unresolved D. The CDR3 runs to 13 residues. The V end was cut by 3 bases, the J end by 8 bases, with 13 bases between. Germline V gives CDR1 LNHDA, CDR2 SQIVND (reference sequence). This chain's CDR3 is CASSILRDRGYTF. Here the CDR3 DNA reads TGTGCCAGTAGTATTTTAAGGGATCGCGGCTACACCTTC.

This clone was seen only a few times. J is TRBJ1-1 and V is TRBV10-3; D call uncertain. The CDR3 loop spans 13 amino acids. Germline assignment: CDR1 ENHRY and CDR2 SYGVKD. The ends were cut back, 7 bases at V and 4 bases at J, with 13 bases in the middle. CDR3 sequence reads: CAIIQRPGTEAFF. The DNA for the CDR3 is TGTGCCATCATCCAGCGACCGGGCACTGAAGCTTTCTTT.

This clone was counted only a few times. V usage is TRBV13 and J usage is TRBJ2-5; TRBD1 matches 8 bases. The germline V gene has CDR1 PRHDT and CDR2 FYEKMQ (reference sequence). V was clipped by 8 bases and J by 4 bases; unmatched bases: 12. The CDR3 extends over 15 amino acids. The CDR3 coding sequence is TGTGCCAGCGGTCGAGGAACAGGGGGAGGAGAGACCCAGTACTTC. It translates to CASGRGTGGGETQYF.

This clone was observed a few times. The chain links TRBV9 to TRBJ1-3; the D gene is possibly TRBD1 (6 bases). Germline CDR1 SGDLS, CDR2 YYNGEE. V dropped 3 bases and J dropped 0 bases, with 19 bases sitting between them. The CDR3 loop spans 18 amino acids. The DNA of the CDR3 is TGTGCCAGCAGCGATACCTTACAGGGTTTTCACTCTGGAAACACCATATATTTT. Its protein product is CASSDTLQGFHSGNTIYF.

This clone has a handful of counts. The rearrangement uses TRBV4-2 and TRBJ2-5, with D possibly matching TRBD1 (5 bases). Per germline, CDR1 LGHNA and CDR2 YNFKEQ. The CDR3 is made up of 13 amino acids. Trimming shortened V by 4 bases and J by 3 bases, and 9 bases separated the two germline ends. The CDR3 DNA reads TGTGCCAGCAGCCTTCAGACAGAAGAGACCCAGTACTTC. It is translated as CASSLQTEETQYF.

This clone was counted between two and nine times. The V gene is TRBV14, the J gene TRBJ2-1; either TRBD1 or TRBD2 may fit D (5 bases each). The CDR3 is 15 residues long. Germline V gene sequence: CDR1 SGHDN, CDR2 FVKESK. V was pared by 1 base and J by 4 bases, with 11 bases between. CDR3 loop: CASSQVGDGYNEQFF. CDR3 bases: TGTGCCAGCAGCCAAGTCGGGGACGGTTACAATGAGCAGTTCTTC.

This clone has a handful of counts. The V call is TRBV7-2, the J call TRBJ1-2; TRBD1 matches at 7 bases. J gave up 4 bases and V 5 bases, and 7 bases lay outside the gene matches. CDR1 is SGHTA and CDR2 is FQGNSA in the germline V gene. This CDR3 is built from 14 residues. CDR3 protein: CASSPTGTAYGYTF. CDR3 coding DNA: TGTGCCAGCAGCCCTACAGGGACAGCCTATGGCTACACCTTC.

The rearrangement links TRBV12-2 to TRBJ1-1; the DNA was not used to check the table's D call, TRBD1. TRBV12-2 is a documented pseudogene. This CDR3 has 16 amino acids. Written as DNA, the CDR3 is TGTGCAAGTCGAAACTGGGGGACAGCGATGAACACTGAAGCTTTCTTT. Translated: CASRNWGTAMNTEAFF.

The gene calls are TRBV9 and TRBJ2-5, with 11 bases identical to TRBD1. With V trimmed by 0 bases and J by 2 bases, 6 bases remained unmatched. CDR1 and CDR2 from the germline V gene are SGDLS and YYNGEE. The CDR3 contains 17 residues. DNA for the CDR3: TGTGCCAGCAGCGTAGCTCCCGGGACAGGGGGGCAAGAGACCCAGTACTTC. Amino acid sequence: CASSVAPGTGGQETQYF.

This clone was observed at least ten times. The chain links TRBV15 to TRBJ2-1; unclear D gene. V lost 0 bases, J lost 0 bases, and 9 bases lay in between. This CDR3 contains 16 residues. CDR1 and CDR2 (germline): LNHNV, YYDKDF (reference sequence). CDR3 nucleotides: TGTGCCACCAGCAGAGAGCGGAAGACCTCCTACAATGAGCAGTTCTTC. Translating it yields CATSRERKTSYNEQFF.